This T cell receptor beta chain is drawn from a study of blood T cell repertoires in COVID-19. In the original analysis: Amplification from reference gene primers served as the basis for estimated nucleated cell counts. The assay was immunoSEQ multiplex PCR, and TCRdb's table has in-frame clones only and misses some. V and J calls and clone size are as listed in that table; D and trimming were resolved from the DNA. The sample has about 670,000 clones; 70% to 90% are singletons. The source of this sequence is a woman aged 18-35 years with acute or convalescent COVID-19. Sample: peripheral blood.

The CDR3 loop reads CASSPDVPGNGYTF. The DNA for the CDR3 is TGTGCCAGCAGCCCGGACGTCCCAGGGAATGGCTACACCTTC. The V call is TRBV28, the J call TRBJ1-2, with TRBD1 as a possible D gene (5 bases). The germline CDR1 and CDR2 sequences are MDHEN and SYDVKM. V was clipped by 6 bases and J by 6 bases, with 17 bases between them. This CDR3 comprises 14 residues.